The 26 T cell receptor beta chains below were found in one sample sequenced in a study of glioma-infiltrating T cells after dendritic cell vaccination. Profiled with immunoSEQ multiplex PCR; TCRdb holds only in-frame clones, not every one. The sample shows about 82,000 clones, around nine tenths of them seen only once. The sample consisted of blood, taken before dendritic cell vaccination. The receptor set was obtained from a human donor with glioblastoma.

The chain combines TRBV4-2 with TRBJ1-2; a possible D gene is TRBD1 (5 bases). Deletions cut 0 bases from V and 7 bases from J, with 18 bases between. The CDR3 is 16 residues long. Germline CDR1 reads LGHNA; CDR2 reads YNFKEQ. The DNA for the CDR3 is TGTGCCAGCAGCCAAGATTTGGAAGGGGCCCTCCTTGGCTACACCTTC. As protein: CASSQDLEGALLGYTF.

This clone is a singleton in its sample. The chain is built from TRBV4-1 and TRBJ1-2; TRBD1 aligns across 7 bases. The germline gives CDR1 MGHRA, CDR2 YSYEKL. V dropped 4 bases and J dropped 6; count of bases not matched to a gene: 8. This CDR3 has 14 residues. CDR3 sequence (DNA): TGCGCCAGCAGCCGACCGCCAGGGGGAAATGGCTACACCTTC. Its translation: CASSRPPGGNGYTF.

CDR3 nucleotides: TGTGCCAGCGGTGGGGGGACCGAAAAAGAGACCCAGTACTTC. It specifies CASGGGTEKETQYF. This chain links TRBV19 with TRBJ2-5, with D perhaps matching TRBD2 (6 bases). Trimming pared 9 bases from V and 3 bases from J, leaving 17 bases between. CDR1 is LNHDA, CDR2 SQIVND, per germline (reference sequence). This CDR3 spans 14 amino acids.

This clone was seen a handful of times. The rearrangement joins TRBV18 to TRBJ2-5; D gene ambiguous. Trimming removed 3 bases at V and 2 bases at J, with 16 bases between. The CDR3 runs to 16 residues. CDR1 KGHSH and CDR2 LQKENI come from the germline V gene. This CDR3 is CASSPDTVVGQETQYF. In DNA form, the CDR3 reads TGTGCCAGCTCACCCGACACCGTCGTCGGACAAGAGACCCAGTACTTC.

V and J are TRBV14 and TRBJ2-1, with 8 bases that match TRBD2. J lost 3 bases, V lost 0 bases, and 7 bases had no gene match. The CDR3 is 17 residues long. The V gene's germline CDR1 is SGHDN and CDR2 FVKESK. CDR3 sequence reads: CASSQDWSGGNYNEQFF. In DNA form, the CDR3 reads TGTGCCAGCAGCCAAGATTGGAGCGGGGGCAACTACAATGAGCAGTTCTTC.

J is TRBJ1-2 and V is TRBV19; TRBD1 agrees at 8 bases. The germline gives CDR1 LNHDA, CDR2 SQIVND (reference sequence). V gave up 4 bases and J gave up 8 bases; unmatched junction bases: 9. The CDR3 is 14 amino acids. CDR3 residues: CASSTVNRGNGYTF. In DNA form, the CDR3 reads TGTGCCAGTAGTACCGTCAACAGGGGGAACGGCTACACCTTC.

The rearrangement links TRBV4-2 to TRBJ2-1; TRBD1 matches at 8 bases. The CDR3 covers 16 residues. The germline gives CDR1 LGHNA, CDR2 YNFKEQ. V shed 0 bases, J shed 3 bases, and the junction held 4 bases outside the gene matches. As DNA, the CDR3 is TGTGCCAGCAGCCAAGATCAGGGACAGGTCTACAATGAGCAGTTCTTC. Its protein is CASSQDQGQVYNEQFF.

V usage is TRBV7-6 and J usage is TRBJ2-3, with 13 bases identical to TRBD2. This CDR3 region has 16 residues. Germline assignment: CDR1 SGHVS and CDR2 FNYEAQ. The V gene end was trimmed by 5 bases and the J gene end by 5 bases; junction bases not matched to a gene: 7. In DNA form, the CDR3 reads TGTGCCAGCAGCGTCACTAGCGGGGGGGCTGGAGATACGCAGTATTTT. Its translation: CASSVTSGGAGDTQYF.

The chain combines TRBV11-2 with TRBJ1-3, with 7 bases matching TRBD1. The CDR3 spans 15 residues. Per the germline V gene, CDR1 is SGHAT and CDR2 is FQNNGV. Unmatched junction bases numbered 6, after V lost 3 bases and J lost 4 bases. Here the CDR3 reads CASSFLTGSGNTIYF. CDR3 nucleotide sequence: TGTGCCAGCAGCTTTCTGACAGGGTCCGGAAACACCATATATTTT.

The chain couples TRBV7-3 to TRBJ2-1, with TRBD1 identical over 7 bases. The CDR3 spans 14 residues. V trimming: 5 bases; J trimming: 5 bases; junction bases outside the gene matches: 6. Looked up from germline, CDR1 is SGHTA and CDR2 is FQGTGA. This chain's CDR3 is CASSNRDRNNEQFF. CDR3 DNA: TGTGCCAGCAGCAACCGGGACAGAAACAATGAGCAGTTCTTC. Full variable domain (missing parts from reference TRBV7-3 and TRBJ2-1): GAGVSQTPSNKVTEKGKYVELRCDPISGHTALYWYRQSLGQGPEFLIYFQGTGAADDSGLPNDRFFAVRPEGSVSTLKIQRTERGDSAVYLCASSNRDRNNEQFFGPGTRLTVL.

This rearrangement joins TRBV6-1 to TRBJ2-7, with a weak D call TRBD2 (6 bases). Germline assignment: CDR1 MNHNS and CDR2 SASEGT. Trimming removed 2 bases from V and 2 bases from J, with 16 bases in between. This CDR3 has 16 residues. CDR3 residues: CASSEYFGGSAYEQYF. Written as DNA, the CDR3 is TGTGCCAGCAGTGAATATTTTGGGGGGTCGGCCTACGAGCAGTACTTC.

The V gene is TRBV9, the J gene TRBJ2-3, with 14 bases aligning to TRBD2. Germline V CDR1 and CDR2: SGDLS, YYNGEE. CDR3 length equals 17 residues. The junction had 10 bases not matched to a gene; V was cut back by 4 bases and J by 6 bases. The CDR3 region is CASSPRTSGGLRDTQYF. CDR3 bases: TGTGCCAGCAGCCCAAGGACTAGCGGGGGGCTCAGGGATACGCAGTATTTT.

Of note for this clone: The junction and the germline gene differ at one end; a read error may be behind it. The chain is built from TRBV4-1 and TRBJ1-5; tentative D call: TRBD1 (5 bases). CDR1 MGHRA and CDR2 YSYEKL come from the germline V gene. The CDR3 is 15 residues long. CDR3 nucleotide sequence: TGCGCCAGCAGCCAAGATGACGGGGGTGAGAGGCCCCGGCATTTT. Translated: CASSQDDGGERPRHF.

This chain uses TRBV11-3 with TRBJ2-3, with 11 bases lining up with TRBD2. Per the germline V gene, CDR1 is SGHNT and CDR2 is YENEEA. The CDR3 runs 14 residues. J was trimmed by 4 bases and V by 3 bases; bases with no gene match: 0. CDR3 in DNA: TGTGCCAGCAGCTTTAGCGGGGGGGCAGATACGCAGTATTTT. It codes for CASSFSGGADTQYF.

The chain uses TRBV29-1 and TRBJ1-2, with D perhaps TRBD1 (6 bases). The CDR3 extends over 12 amino acids. The V end lost 5 bases, the J end lost 8 bases, and 15 bases lay between the germline ends. Germline V CDR1 and CDR2: SQVTM, ANQGSEA. The CDR3 region has the DNA TGCAGCGTTACCGAAGGGGGTTGGGGCTACACCTTC. Its protein is CSVTEGGWGYTF.

The V gene is TRBV2, the J gene TRBJ2-5; TRBD1 aligns across 8 bases. CDR1 and CDR2 (germline): SNHLY, FYNNEI. Trimming at V came to 6 bases and at J to 2 bases, leaving 8 bases not matched to a gene. The CDR3 sequence is 15 residues long. This chain's CDR3 is CASRYTGTGQETQYF. The CDR3 DNA is TGTGCCAGCAGATACACCGGGACAGGACAAGAGACCCAGTACTTC.

The rearrangement joins TRBV9 to TRBJ2-1, with TRBD2 matching over 7 bases. This CDR3 comprises 14 residues. CDR1 and CDR2 (germline): SGDLS, YYNGEE. Germline trimming cut 0 bases from V and 10 bases from J; bases unmatched to any gene: 7. The CDR3 DNA reads TGTGCCAGCAGCGTAGGCGGGAGCGTCACGGAGCAGTTCTTC. This gives the protein CASSVGGSVTEQFF.

The chain recombines TRBV27 with TRBJ2-1; 7 bases match TRBD1. CDR1 is MNHEY and CDR2 is SMNVEV in the germline V gene (reference sequence). The V segment lost 5 bases and the J segment 9 bases; nucleotides outside the gene matches: 7. There are 13 residues in the CDR3. The CDR3 DNA reads as TGTGCCAGCAGTCTCACACAGGGGTTTGAGCAGTTCTTC. Protein product: CASSLTQGFEQFF.

J is TRBJ1-4 and V is TRBV7-9; TRBD1 might be the D (5 bases). The germline V and J ends were trimmed by 5 bases and 8 bases, with 15 bases remaining between them. From germline, CDR1 is SEHNR and CDR2 FQNEAQ (reference sequence). This CDR3 has 14 residues. This chain's CDR3 is CASSPPGGSEKLFF. CDR3 DNA: TGTGCCAGCAGCCCCCCCGGGGGTTCGGAAAAACTGTTTTTT.

This chain connects TRBV11-2 to TRBJ2-7; 9 positions match TRBD1. Looked up from germline, CDR1 is SGHAT and CDR2 is FQNNGV. The CDR3 is 15 amino acids. V dropped 5 bases and J dropped 5; count of bases not matched to a gene: 10. The CDR3 spells CASSPIQGALHEQYF. The CDR3 DNA is TGTGCCAGCAGCCCGATACAGGGGGCTCTCCACGAGCAGTACTTC.

The rearrangement joins TRBV12-5 to TRBJ2-1; 7 bases align to TRBD2. CDR1 is LGHNT and CDR2 is FRNRAP in the germline V gene. CDR3 length: 15 amino acids. The junction had 3 bases not matched to a gene; V was cut back by 0 bases and J by 4 bases. CDR3 sequence reads: CASGLVTGRYNEQFF. The DNA for the CDR3 is TGTGCTAGTGGTTTGGTAACCGGGAGGTACAATGAGCAGTTCTTC.

The chain joins TRBV6-5 to TRBJ1-3; TRBD1 aligns across 8 bases. J lost 2 bases, V lost 6 bases, and 6 bases had no gene match. This CDR3 comprises 15 residues. CDR1 is MNHEY, CDR2 SVGAGI, per germline. The DNA of the CDR3 is TGTGCCAGCAGAACAGGGGGGGAAGCTGGAAACACCATATATTTT. It translates to CASRTGGEAGNTIYF.

The J gene is TRBJ1-1, the V gene TRBV5-1, with TRBD1 as a possible D gene (5 bases). Germline V gives CDR1 SGHRS, CDR2 YFSETQ. The CDR3 extends over 13 amino acids. Deletions cut 4 bases from V and 4 bases from J, with 11 bases between. CDR3 coding DNA: TGCGCCAGCAGCAGCGCAGGGTTCACTGAAGCTTTCTTT. Protein sequence: CASSSAGFTEAFF.

The chain combines TRBV5-5 with TRBJ2-3; 11 nucleotides align to TRBD2. The CDR3 has 16 residues. Germline V lookup: CDR1 SGHKS, CDR2 YYEKEE (reference sequence). V gave up 3 bases and J gave up 1 base; unmatched junction bases: 4. The CDR3 DNA reads as TGTGCCAGCAGCTGGGGGACTAGCGGAGGCACAGATACGCAGTATTTT. Translating gives CASSWGTSGGTDTQYF.

V is TRBV5-1 and J is TRBJ2-2, with a tentative D call TRBD2 (5 bases). Between the trimmed V and J ends, which lost 0 bases and 4 bases, there was a span of 13 bases. Germline assignment: CDR1 SGHRS and CDR2 YFSETQ. CDR3 size: 16 residues. CDR3 in DNA: TGCGCCAGCAGCTTGGGGCGGGTCGCAGGCACCGGGGAGCTGTTTTTT. As protein: CASSLGRVAGTGELFF.

This rearrangement joins TRBV5-4 to TRBJ2-5; 7 positions match TRBD2. CDR1 is SGHNT, CDR2 YYREEE, per germline (reference sequence). The V segment lost 3 bases and the J segment 7 bases; nucleotides outside the gene matches: 0. The CDR3 length is 11 residues. CDR3 region: CASSSGGTQYF. The CDR3 DNA follows: TGTGCCAGCAGCTCGGGGGGGACCCAGTACTTC. The whole variable domain, filled in from reference TRBV5-4 and TRBJ2-5, reads ETGVTQSPTHLIKTRGQQVTLRCSSQSGHNTVSWYQQALGQGPQFIFQYYREEENGRGNFPPRFSGLQFPNYSSELNVNALELDDSALYLCASSSGGTQYFGPGTRLLVL.